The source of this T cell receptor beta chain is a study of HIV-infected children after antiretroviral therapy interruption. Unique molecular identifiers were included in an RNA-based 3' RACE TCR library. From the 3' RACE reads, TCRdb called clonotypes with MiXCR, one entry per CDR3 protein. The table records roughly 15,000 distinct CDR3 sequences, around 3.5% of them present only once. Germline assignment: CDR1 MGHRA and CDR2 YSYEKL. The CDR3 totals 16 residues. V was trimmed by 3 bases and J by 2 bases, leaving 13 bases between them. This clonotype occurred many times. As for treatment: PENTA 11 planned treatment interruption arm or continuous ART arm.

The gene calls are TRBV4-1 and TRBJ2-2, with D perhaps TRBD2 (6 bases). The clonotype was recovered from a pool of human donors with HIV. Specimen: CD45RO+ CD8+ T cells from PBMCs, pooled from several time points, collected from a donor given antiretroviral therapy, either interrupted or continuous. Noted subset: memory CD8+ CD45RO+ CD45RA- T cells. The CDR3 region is CASSHVPGVNTGELFF. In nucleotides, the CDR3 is TGCGCCAGCAGCCACGTCCCGGGGGTAAACACCGGGGAGCTGTTTTTT.